These T cell receptor beta chains were read from a single sample in a study of T cells in Graves' hyperthyroidism and ophthalmopathy. TCRdb itself ran the multiplex PCR reads through MiXCR, one entry per CDR3 protein. The table lists around 500,000 distinct CDR3 sequences, approximately 14% of them singletons. Input material: blood. The receptors stem from a woman younger than 35 with Graves' hyperthyroidism. Each CDR3 is given with its conserved first and last residue. Fields, in order: clone size, V gene, D gene, J gene, CDR3 protein, CDR3 DNA. D genes are given only for firm matches. Size is omitted from some rows. Given values are once, few, many or a class for expanded clones.

size: many; V: TRBV9; D: TRBD1; J: TRBJ1-3; CDR3: CASSQGAQGAHGNTIYF; DNA: TGTGCCAGCAGCCAAGGGGCACAGGGGGCACATGGAAACACCATATATTTT
size: many; V: TRBV6-1; D: .; J: TRBJ1-5; CDR3: CASSETREGSNQPQHF; DNA: TGTGCCAGCAGTGAAACGAGGGAGGGAAGCAATCAGCCCCAGCATTTT
size: many; V: TRBV29-1; D: TRBD1; J: TRBJ2-7; CDR3: CSVDAHRGEGTGRYF; DNA: TGCAGCGTTGACGCTCACAGGGGGGAAGGGACGGGTCGGTACTTC
size: .; V: TRBV7-9; D: .; J: TRBJ2-1; CDR3: CASSPRRGDEQFF; DNA: TGTGCCAGCAGCCCCCGAAGGGGGGATGAGCAGTTCTTC
size: many; V: TRBV6-6; D: .; J: TRBJ2-1; CDR3: CASSYSGGAGEQFF; DNA: TGTGCCAGCAGTTACTCGGGGGGAGCGGGTGAGCAGTTCTTC
size: .; V: TRBV7-9; D: .; J: TRBJ2-4; CDR3: CASSSLEGKHKSIQYF; DNA: TGTGCCAGCAGCTCCCTCGAGGGAAAGCACAAAAGCATTCAGTACTTC
size: few; V: TRBV19; D: TRBD2; J: TRBJ2-3; CDR3: CASSQGLALPDTQYF; DNA: TGTGCCAGTAGTCAAGGACTAGCCCTCCCAGATACGCAGTATTTT
size: many; V: TRBV13; D: TRBD2; J: TRBJ2-7; CDR3: CASSLGLAATYEQYF; DNA: TGTGCCAGCAGCCTTGGACTAGCGGCCACCTACGAGCAGTACTTC
size: many; V: TRBV6-1; D: .; J: TRBJ2-1; CDR3: CASSVQLGASEQFF; DNA: TGTGCCAGCAGTGTCCAACTAGGAGCGTCTGAGCAGTTCTTC
size: many; V: TRBV19; D: .; J: TRBJ2-5; CDR3: CASSGAGETQYF; DNA: TGTGCCAGCTCGGGGGCCGGAGAGACCCAGTACTTC
size: few; V: TRBV6-1; D: .; J: TRBJ2-6; CDR3: CASRAGFGGANVLTF; DNA: TGTGCCAGCAGGGCGGGGTTTGGGGGGGCCAACGTCCTGACTTTC
size: .; V: TRBV7-2; D: TRBD2; J: TRBJ2-1; CDR3: CASSLDTAGGWGSEQFF; DNA: TGTGCCAGCAGCTTAGATACAGCGGGAGGATGGGGTAGTGAGCAGTTCTTC
size: .; V: TRBV5-1; D: TRBD2; J: TRBJ2-3; CDR3: CDSSFGTSGGTDTQYF; DNA: TGCGACAGCAGCTTTGGGACTAGCGGTGGCACAGATACGCAGTATTTT
size: .; V: TRBV5-1; D: TRBD1; J: TRBJ2-7; CDR3: CASSSRQGAHEQYF; DNA: TGCGCCAGCAGCTCCCGACAGGGTGCCCACGAGCAGTACTTC
size: .; V: TRBV19; D: TRBD2; J: TRBJ2-1; CDR3: CASSAPGTISYNEQFF; DNA: TGTGCCAGTAGTGCCCCCGGGACTATCTCCTACAATGAGCAGTTCTTC
size: .; V: TRBV20-1; D: TRBD2; J: TRBJ2-1; CDR3: CSAFPPAGGVGNEQFF; DNA: TGCAGTGCCTTTCCGCCAGCGGGAGGGGTGGGCAATGAGCAGTTCTTC
size: .; V: TRBV6-8; D: .; J: TRBJ1-2; CDR3: CASSYVTNYGYTF; DNA: TGTGCCAGCAGTTACGTAACTAACTATGGCTACACCTTC
size: .; V: TRBV12-3/TRBV12-4; D: TRBD2; J: TRBJ2-6; CDR3: CASSFRLAGGSGANVLTF; DNA: TGTGCCAGCAGTTTTCGACTAGCGGGAGGATCTGGGGCCAACGTCCTGACTTTC
size: .; V: TRBV5-1; D: .; J: TRBJ2-5; CDR3: CASSLGLHQETQYF; DNA: TGCGCCAGCAGCTTGGGGCTACACCAAGAGACCCAGTACTTC
size: many; V: TRBV7-9; D: .; J: TRBJ1-3; CDR3: CASSFDSSSSGNTIYF; DNA: TGTGCCAGCAGCTTCGACAGTTCCTCCTCTGGAAACACCATATATTTT
size: .; V: TRBV19; D: .; J: TRBJ2-7; CDR3: CASRNSARTYEQYF; DNA: TGTGCCAGTAGAAACAGCGCCAGAACCTACGAGCAGTACTTC
size: .; V: TRBV5-1; D: .; J: TRBJ2-5; CDR3: CASSLGGPKETQYF; DNA: TGCGCCAGCAGCTTGGGAGGGCCCAAAGAGACCCAGTACTTC
size: many; V: TRBV27; D: .; J: TRBJ1-1; CDR3: CASSWGDMNTEAFF; DNA: TGTGCCAGCAGTTGGGGGGACATGAACACTGAAGCTTTCTTT
size: many; V: TRBV18; D: .; J: TRBJ1-3; CDR3: CASSPLPILSGNTIYF; DNA: TGTGCCAGCTCACCTCTACCGATCCTCTCTGGAAACACCATATATTTT
size: .; V: TRBV7-9; D: .; J: TRBJ2-7; CDR3: CASSFSGQGVVSYEQYF; DNA: TGTGCCAGCAGCTTCTCGGGCCAGGGCGTAGTATCCTACGAGCAGTACTTC